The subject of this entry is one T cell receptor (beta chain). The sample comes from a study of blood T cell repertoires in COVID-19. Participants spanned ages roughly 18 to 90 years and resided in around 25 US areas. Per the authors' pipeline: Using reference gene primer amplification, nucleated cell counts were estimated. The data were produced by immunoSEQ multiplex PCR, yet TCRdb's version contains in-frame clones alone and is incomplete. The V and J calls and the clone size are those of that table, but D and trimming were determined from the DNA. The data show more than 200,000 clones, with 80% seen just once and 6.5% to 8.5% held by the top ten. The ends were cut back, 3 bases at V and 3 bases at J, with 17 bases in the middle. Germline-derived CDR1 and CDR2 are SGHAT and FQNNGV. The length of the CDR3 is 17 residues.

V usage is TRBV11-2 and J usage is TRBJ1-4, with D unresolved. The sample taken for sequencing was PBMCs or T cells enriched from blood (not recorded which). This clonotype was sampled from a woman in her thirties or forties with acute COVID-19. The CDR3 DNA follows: TGTGCCAGCAGCTTTGGACCTGGGTGGGAGTCTAATGAAAAACTGTTTTTT. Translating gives CASSFGPGWESNEKLFF.